This TCR beta chain derives from a study of blood T cell repertoires in COVID-19. The CDR3 has 14 residues. Trimming left V 4 bases short and J 5 bases short, with 15 bases between. Looked up from germline, CDR1 is MGHDK and CDR2 is SYGVNS. The data were produced by immunoSEQ multiplex PCR, yet TCRdb's version contains in-frame clones alone and is incomplete. The repertoire holds 150,000 to 200,000 clones, with around 88% as singletons. The sequencing input was peripheral blood. This chain links TRBV25-1 with TRBJ2-7; weak D call: TRBD2 (5 bases). This receptor was identified in a human donor in a cohort sampled during active COVID-19. CDR3 nucleotides: TGTGCCAGCAGTGTATTACTGGACTCAGACGAGCAGTACTTC. Translating it yields CASSVLLDSDEQYF.